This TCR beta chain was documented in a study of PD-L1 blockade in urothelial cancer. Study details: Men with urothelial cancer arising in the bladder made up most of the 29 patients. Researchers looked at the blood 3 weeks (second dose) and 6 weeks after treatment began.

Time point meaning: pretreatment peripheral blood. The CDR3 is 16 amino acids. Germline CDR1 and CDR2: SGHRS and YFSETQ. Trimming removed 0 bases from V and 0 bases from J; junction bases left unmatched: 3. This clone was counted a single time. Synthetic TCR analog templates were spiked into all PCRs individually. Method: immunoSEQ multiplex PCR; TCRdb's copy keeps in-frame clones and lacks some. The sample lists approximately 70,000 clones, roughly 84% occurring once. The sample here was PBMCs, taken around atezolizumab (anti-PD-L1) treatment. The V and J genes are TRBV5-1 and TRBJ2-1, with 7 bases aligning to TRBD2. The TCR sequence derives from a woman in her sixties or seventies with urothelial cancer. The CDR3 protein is CASSLVGEGSYNEQFF. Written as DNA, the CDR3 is TGCGCCAGCAGCTTGGTGGGGGAGGGCTCCTACAATGAGCAGTTCTTC.